This note documents a single TCR beta chain sequence. This entry comes from a study of blood T cell repertoires in COVID-19. As for the study in general: PBMCs, B-cell-depleted T cells, or T cells provided the cDNA or gDNA that made up the material.

The germline V gene has CDR1 LGHNA and CDR2 YNFKEQ. V lost 1 base, J lost 6 bases, and 13 bases stayed unmatched. The length of the CDR3 is 18 residues. The protocol was immunoSEQ multiplex PCR, while the TCRdb copy is restricted to in-frame clones and leaves out a portion. The table lists 160,000 or so clones, 90% of them singletons. This TCR was sampled from a man aged 55 to 70 with active or convalescent COVID-19. The sample was peripheral blood. V usage is TRBV4-2 and J usage is TRBJ2-3; 10 nucleotides match TRBD2. The CDR3 sequence: CASSQVMGQLAGQDTQYF. The CDR3 DNA reads as TGTGCCAGCAGCCAAGTTATGGGGCAACTAGCGGGGCAGGATACGCAGTATTTT.